This T cell receptor beta chain was obtained from a study of T-cell memory formation after mild COVID-19. Across the study: TCR clusters largely stayed donor specific.

The CDR3 covers 14 residues. Germline V gene data show CDR1 as SGHRS and CDR2 as YFSETQ. Trimming at V came to 4 bases and at J to 5 bases, leaving 7 bases not matched to a gene. 5'RACE with constant-segment primers built TCRalpha and TCRbeta cDNA libraries with UMIs. TCRdb used MiXCR to reprocess the 5' RACE reads, holding one entry per CDR3 protein. Among approximately 250,000 distinct CDR3 sequences, over 15% were seen once, and the ten largest hold less than 2.5%. Sequencing input: PBMCs or a T cell subset sorted from them (not recorded which). The V call is TRBV5-1, the J call TRBJ2-5, with 8 bases matching TRBD2. This TCR was recovered from an adult woman who had mild COVID-19 (a few samples of this study predate the infection). Cell type and time point are not known. The CDR3 region has the DNA TGCGCCAGCAGCCCTTGGACTAGCTCCGAGACCCAGTACTTC. Translated: CASSPWTSSETQYF.